This TCR beta chain was profiled in a study of PD-1 blockade in classical Hodgkin lymphoma (dated by TCRdb to about 2020). Concerning the study at large: Nivolumab dosing was 3 mg/kg intravenously every 2 weeks, continuing until either disease progression or unacceptable toxicity. To define a peripheral blood immune signature of response to PD-1 blockade in classical Hodgkin lymphoma, the study combined TCR beta sequencing with CyTOF.

According to the germline V gene, CDR1 reads WSHSY and CDR2 reads SAAADI. The CDR3 starts with the cysteine, ends with the phenylalanine, and has 12 residues. Only the CDR3 DNA stays, 36 bases, in frame from base 1. The junction carries 12 bases between V and J, which are trimmed by 6 bases and 7 bases respectively. The sample's time point label, in plain terms: cycle 1 day 1 (C1D1), immediately before nivolumab initiation. Relapse after autologous stem cell transplantation had occurred in all trial patients, and cohorts A, B and C were distinguished by prior brentuximab vedotin exposure. A total of about 51 patients with relapsed/refractory classical Hodgkin lymphoma made up the trial cohort, and each patient's best overall response was complete response, partial response or progressive disease. Single-agent nivolumab was administered to trial patients in the multi-cohort phase II CheckMate 205 trial. Best overall response was determined by an independent review committee according to the 2007 International Working Group response criteria. PBMCs from the trial were collected at three points: immediately before nivolumab initiation (C1D1), and during therapy at cycle 2 day 1 and cycle 4 day 1. Peripheral blood was collected in 8 mL Vacutainer Cell Preparation Tubes, from which PBMCs were isolated by centrifugation and then cryopreserved.

Study-level results and caveats: A significant rise by C4D1 was seen in CD4+ but not CD8+ TCR diversity (p=0.0027 vs p=0.16), with the rise being most apparent in complete responders (p=0.02). Baseline TCR diversity was reported to be lower in newly diagnosed patients than in healthy donors and to be lower still in relapsed/refractory patients. The study covered only a single clinical trial cohort, and the causes of the repertoire differences, possibly disease activity or prior therapy, were still not defined. Trial patients with a complete response had baseline diversity similar to that of newly diagnosed patients, while partial responders and progressors had significantly lower diversity. Diversity was lower in patients who began nivolumab less than 1 year after ASCT, so these patients were left out of later analyses to avoid confounding by immune reconstitution.

Points on this clone: Its antigen is not yet known. No per-base quality is available; no much larger clone lies one base away.

The Qiagen DNeasy kit was used to extract genomic DNA both from unsorted PBMCs and from the negatively selected CD4+ and CD8+ fractions. Using primers that anneal to V and J segments, immunoSEQ multiplex PCR amplified the TCR beta CDR3 regions. A synthetic immune receptor repertoire was used to minimize amplification bias, and any residual bias was removed computationally once sequencing was done. Per the authors' processing: Repertoire diversity was quantified as the Shannon entropy index using custom Python scripts. The unsorted, CD4+ and CD8+ repertoires were each analyzed separately, with the exception of combined analyses, where CD4+ and CD8+ sequences were merged in silico. A clone counted as expanded when the clone's frequency after treatment rose at least 2-fold relative to C1D1, and clones undetected at baseline were given a pseudocount of 0.5. Singleton clones were defined as clones with 0 or 1 copy at C1D1, and non-singleton clones were defined as clones with 2 or more copies. Clones expanded in unsorted samples were labelled as CD4+, CD8+ or unknown by matching protein sequences in sorted samples from the same patient. Wilcoxon tests on paired samples were used to test diversity changes from C1D1 to C4D1. TCRdb provides this immuneACCESS table in a form limited to in-frame rearrangements. Some clones are lacking; in checked studies, under half of them reflect an unresolved V gene, and why the rest are absent is not known. V and J calls and clone size come straight from that table; D and trimming were deduced from the DNA. The sample table holds about 24,000 clones, of which 69% were seen once. The top ten clonotypes cover approximately 3.3% of the sample.

Sequenced here: peripheral blood mononuclear cells (PBMCs), sampled at baseline. The clonotype was recovered from a human donor with classical Hodgkin lymphoma. The rearranged segments are TRBV10-2 and TRBJ1-2; the D gene remains uncertain. This receptor carries the CDR3 CASRESVIGYTF. DNA sequence: TGCGCCAGCAGGGAATCGGTAATTGGCTACACCTTC.